This entry is about one TCR beta chain. The antigen it binds to is not known. No clone much larger than this one lies a single base away; base qualities are absent. This sample was taken from a study of blood T cell repertoires in COVID-19 (dated by TCRdb to the early 2020s). General notes on the study: Samples covering the acute and convalescent phases of COVID-19 were provided by collaborators in the United States, Italy and Spain. The dataset comprised deeply sampled blood TCRbeta repertoires from subjects exposed to, actively infected with, or recovered from COVID-19. Samples came from the ongoing ImmuneRACE study (first 160 participants) plus 1,254 subjects from 6 global collaborators. Where available, HLA class I and class II types were obtained from metadata supplied by the sample provider rather than from assay-based typing. Nearly every sample came with metadata listing a de-identified subject ID, COVID-19 status, age in years and sex. The prospective study material was composed of cDNA or gDNA derived from T cells, B-cell-depleted T cells, or PBMCs. The repertoires were released in a freely available public database meant as a resource for research on the immune response to SARS-CoV-2.

Each collaborating institution followed its own protocols to collect whole blood in K2EDTA tubes. For TCRbeta analysis, collaborator samples were shipped as frozen whole blood, as isolated PBMCs, or as DNA extracted from either sample type. The immunoSEQ Assay, a bias-controlled multiplex PCR, was used to amplify TCRbeta CDR3 regions from genomic DNA. Under the source paper's analysis protocol: The number of nucleated cells in each sample was estimated by amplification of reference gene primers within the assay. To quantify the absolute abundance of each unique TCRbeta CDR3 rearrangement, sequence reads were collapsed and filtered. For each sample, productive Simpson clonality was calculated by taking the square root of Simpson's diversity index across productive rearrangements. TCRdb mirrors the immuneACCESS table, restricted to in-frame sequences. Some clones are absent from its copies; in checked studies, under half trace to an unresolved V gene, and the reason for the others is unknown. V and J calls and clone size follow that table, whereas D and trimming were derived from the DNA. This sample comprises around 190,000 clones, roughly 90% of them detected only once. More than 20% of the sample belongs to the ten largest clones.

General conclusions and limits of the study: The quantity of clinical and demographic metadata differed by source and by participant and was supplied without curation.

Sequencing input: peripheral blood. The TCR comes from a man between 65 and 80 years old with active or convalescent COVID-19.

The CDR3 region reads CASSPGVYTDTQYF. The DNA is as follows: TGTGCCAGCAGCCCGGGGGTCTACACAGATACGCAGTATTTT. The chain couples TRBV5-5 to TRBJ2-3; possibly the D gene is TRBD2, per 6 matching bases. CDR1 and CDR2, per the germline V gene (reference sequence), are SGHKS and YYEKEE. The CDR3 holds 14 amino acids from the cysteine to the phenylalanine. The retained sequence is limited to the CDR3, 42 bases, with the frame set at the first base. V drops 4 bases and J drops 2 bases, leaving 11 bases in between.